The 19 T cell receptor beta chains in this list originate from one sample, sequenced in a study of cytomegalovirus exposure and HLA in healthy donors. It was with 60 Vbeta and 13 Jbeta primers that the PCR ran. Sequencing used immunoSEQ multiplex PCR; TCRdb keeps in-frame clones, though not all of them. The sample lists 150,000 to 200,000 clones, roughly three quarters occurring once. Sample: PBMCs. All receptors derive from a man aged 18-30 years in good health and CMV-seropositive.

CDR3 amino acids: CASSLTGGMNSPLHF. The CDR3 coding sequence is TGTGCCAGCAGTCTAACAGGGGGCATGAATTCACCCCTCCACTTT. The chain is built from TRBV6-5 and TRBJ1-6; 9 bases fit TRBD1. Germline CDR1 MNHEY, CDR2 SVGAGI. With V trimmed by 5 bases and J by 7 bases, 6 bases remained unmatched. This CDR3 spans 15 amino acids.

The genes are TRBV29-1 and TRBJ2-3, with no clear D. Per germline, CDR1 SQVTM and CDR2 ANQGSEA. CDR3 length equals 14 residues. Trimming pared 4 bases from V and 3 bases from J, leaving 14 bases between. CDR3 sequence (DNA): TGCAGCGTTGCTGTGGGCTTAGGTACAGATACGCAGTATTTT. As protein: CSVAVGLGTDTQYF.

This clone was seen only a few times. CDR3 nucleotide sequence: TGTGCCAGCATCGACTGCTTGCAGACCAACACCGGGGAGCTGTTTTTT. This gives the protein CASIDCLQTNTGELFF. The chain carries TRBV21-1 and TRBJ2-2; the D call in the table, TRBD2, was not verified against the DNA. TRBV21-1 is a known pseudogene. The CDR3 covers 16 residues.

The V gene is TRBV9, the J gene TRBJ2-1; TRBD2 aligns across 11 bases. Looked up from germline, CDR1 is SGDLS and CDR2 is YYNGEE. The length of the CDR3 is 14 residues. Trimming at V came to 0 bases and at J to 7 bases, leaving 0 bases not matched to a gene. The CDR3 is CASSVASGGNEQFF. The CDR3 DNA is TGTGCCAGCAGCGTAGCTAGCGGGGGGAATGAGCAGTTCTTC. Full variable domain (rest looked up from reference TRBV9 and TRBJ2-1): DSGVTQTPKHLITATGQRVTLRCSPRSGDLSVYWYQQSLDQGLQFLIQYYNGEERAKGNILERFSAQQFPDLHSELNLSSLELGDSALYFCASSVASGGNEQFFGPGTRLTVL.

The chain combines TRBV11-1 with TRBJ1-1; D gene uncertain. Germline V gene lookup returns CDR1 SGHAT and CDR2 FQDESV (reference sequence). Between the trimmed V and J ends, which lost 2 bases and 8 bases, there was a span of 18 bases. The length of the CDR3 is 15 residues. The CDR3 loop reads CASSLNGPHVHEAFF. The CDR3 bases are TGTGCCAGCAGCTTAAACGGTCCCCACGTTCACGAAGCTTTCTTT.

This chain connects TRBV7-6 to TRBJ2-6, with D possibly matching TRBD2 (6 bases). Germline loops: CDR1 SGHVS, CDR2 FNYEAQ. The CDR3 consists of 17 residues. V was pared by 3 bases and J by 0 bases, with 12 bases between. Here the CDR3 DNA reads TGTGCCAGCAGCTTGGGGACTTTGGGCTCTGGGGCCAACGTCCTGACTTTC. Protein: CASSLGTLGSGANVLTF.

The rearrangement links TRBV7-8 to TRBJ1-1; TRBD1 agrees at 9 bases. The CDR3 spans 15 residues. CDR1 SGHVS and CDR2 FQNEAQ come from the germline V gene. J gave up 6 bases and V 0 bases, and 5 bases lay outside the gene matches. CDR3 sequence reads: CASSLATGGSPEAFF. The CDR3 coding sequence is TGTGCCAGCAGCTTAGCTACAGGGGGCAGTCCTGAAGCTTTCTTT.

The genes are TRBV5-1 and TRBJ2-5; TRBD1 matches 10 bases. J gave up 1 base and V 4 bases, and 7 bases lay outside the gene matches. Germline CDR1 SGHRS, CDR2 YFSETQ. This CDR3 comprises 16 residues. This CDR3 is CASSPIRDRGQETQYF. Written as DNA, the CDR3 is TGCGCCAGCAGCCCTATCCGGGACAGGGGCCAAGAGACCCAGTACTTC.

Only one count was recorded for this clone. The chain has TRBV5-1 and TRBJ2-1; tentatively, D is TRBD2 (6 bases). V was trimmed by 0 bases and J by 4 bases, leaving 14 bases between them. Germline CDR1 is SGHRS and CDR2 is YFSETQ. CDR3 length: 16 residues. The CDR3 coding sequence is TGCGCCAGCAGCTTGGGAGGGACTGGACGTTACAATGAGCAGTTCTTC. It codes for CASSLGGTGRYNEQFF.

The chain has TRBV6-5 and TRBJ1-2, with 8 nucleotides matching TRBD1. Germline CDR1 is MNHEY and CDR2 is SVGAGI. Trimming cost V 7 bases and J 8 bases; bases outside gene matches: 12. CDR3 length equals 14 residues. CDR3 region: CASTSTGQGQGYTF. For the CDR3, the DNA is TGTGCCAGCACCTCAACCGGACAGGGCCAAGGCTACACCTTC.

The chain is built from TRBV21-1 and TRBJ2-5; the table's TRBD1 call for D was not verified on the DNA. TRBV21-1 is an annotated pseudogene. There are 17 residues in the CDR3. CDR3 protein: CASSKDSPAGAQETQYF. CDR3 in DNA: TGTGCCAGCAGCAAAGACAGTCCGGCAGGTGCCCAAGAGACCCAGTACTTC.

This chain links TRBV11-3 with TRBJ2-1; 9 nucleotides align to TRBD2. The CDR3 extends over 16 amino acids. Germline V gives CDR1 SGHNT, CDR2 YENEEA. Unmatched junction bases numbered 8, after V lost 4 bases and J lost 4 bases. CDR3 sequence (DNA): TGTGCCAGCAGCTCTACCACTAGCGGGCCGTACAATGAGCAGTTCTTC. Translated, it gives CASSSTTSGPYNEQFF.

The J gene is TRBJ1-2, the V gene TRBV18; TRBD1 agrees at 7 bases. This CDR3 contains 15 residues. Germline values: CDR1 KGHSH, CDR2 LQKENI. V dropped 3 bases and J dropped 3; count of bases not matched to a gene: 7. The CDR3 coding sequence is TGTGCCAGCTCACCTACTTATGGACAGGACTATGGCTACACCTTC. Residues: CASSPTYGQDYGYTF.

This clone occurred a few times. The V and J genes are TRBV7-8 and TRBJ2-7, with D uncertain. The germline V gene encodes CDR1 SGHVS and CDR2 FQNEAQ. The CDR3 extends over 12 amino acids. The ends were cut back, 5 bases at V and 12 bases at J, with 17 bases in the middle. CDR3 bases: TGTGCCAGCAGCCCCGTTGAAAGGAGATGGTACGTC. This sequence encodes CASSPVERRWYV.

The chain combines TRBV11-3 with TRBJ2-2, with 7 bases fitting TRBD2. The CDR3 sequence is 15 residues long. Germline trimming cut 0 bases from V and 5 bases from J; bases unmatched to any gene: 3. The germline gives CDR1 SGHNT, CDR2 YENEEA. The CDR3 DNA reads as TGTGCCAGCAGCTTAGATCAGCGGGAAACCGGGGAGCTGTTTTTT. This sequence encodes CASSLDQRETGELFF.

This clone has a handful of counts. V is TRBV4-1 and J is TRBJ2-1; 7 nucleotides align to TRBD2. The CDR3 is 14 amino acids. After removal of 2 bases from V and 7 bases from J, the junction contained 5 bases not matched to a gene. Germline V gene sequence: CDR1 MGHRA, CDR2 YSYEKL. Written as DNA, the CDR3 is TGCGCCAGCAGCCAACCCCGGACTAGTAATGAGCAGTTCTTC. Encoded protein: CASSQPRTSNEQFF.

The chain recombines TRBV11-2 with TRBJ1-2; a possible D gene is TRBD1 (6 bases). Trimming shortened V by 5 bases and J by 0 bases, and 16 bases separated the two germline ends. In germline, CDR1 is SGHAT, CDR2 FQNNGV. The CDR3 is 16 residues long. CDR3 protein: CASSPVTGPSNYGYTF. Here the CDR3 DNA reads TGTGCCAGCAGCCCCGTTACAGGGCCCTCTAACTATGGCTACACCTTC.

In this sample, this clone turned up once. This rearrangement joins TRBV10-3 to TRBJ1-6, with 7 bases lining up with TRBD1. The V gene's germline CDR1 is ENHRY and CDR2 SYGVKD. Losses at the gene ends were 10 bases for V and 5 bases for J; bases not matched to a gene: 8. CDR3 length: 14 residues. CDR3 region: CATQSGTDNSPLHF. CDR3 bases: TGTGCCACCCAATCCGGGACAGATAATTCACCCCTCCACTTT.

The V call is TRBV6-5, the J call TRBJ1-1, with 8 positions matching TRBD1. V dropped 2 bases and J dropped 4; count of bases not matched to a gene: 3. The CDR3 loop spans 14 amino acids. CDR1 MNHEY and CDR2 SVGAGI come from the germline V gene. CDR3 coding DNA: TGTGCCAGCAGTTACCAGGACAGGGCCACTGAAGCTTTCTTT. Protein: CASSYQDRATEAFF.